At least ten counts were recorded for the clone carrying this T cell receptor beta chain. Its antigen is undetermined. These data belong to a study of T-cell memory formation after mild COVID-19. 5'RACE primed from the constant segment yielded TCR alpha and TCR beta cDNA libraries bearing sample barcodes and UMIs. TCRdb redid the calling of the 5' RACE reads with MiXCR, one entry per CDR3 protein. This table holds 14,000 to 15,000 distinct CDR3 sequences, around a fifth found once. General study points: The finding that pre-infection memory included some responding clones suggested that cross-reactive memory joined. Clones which contracted sat mainly in CM and EM if CD4+, and in EMRA if CD8+.

CDR1 is MDHEN, CDR2 SYDVKM, per germline. V was cut by 11 bases and J by 4 bases, with 17 bases left in between. The CDR3 is 13 amino acids. The source is a man younger than 35 who had mild COVID-19 (a few samples of this study predate the infection). Cell type and time point are not known. The chain is built from TRBV28 and TRBJ2-5; maybe TRBD1 (5 bases). Sequencing used PBMCs or a T cell subset sorted from them (not recorded which). The CDR3 bases are TGTGCCGCTAGGATCGCAGGGTTAGAGACCCAGTACTTC. This encodes CAARIAGLETQYF.